This T cell receptor beta chain was recovered during a study of T cell repertoires in cytomegalovirus infection (dated by TCRdb to between 2018 and 2020). About the investigation overall: Peptide stimulations targeted recently identified HLA-C-restricted CMV epitopes, whose presentation resists viral immunomodulation, together with well-studied HLA-B-restricted epitopes. The HLA type of each donor mattered for the analysis, because public TCR beta signatures pointed to carriage of CMV infection along with the matching HLA type. Broad study findings and their caveats: In both this cohort and an independent cohort of more than 350 donors, the cumulative frequency of public TCR beta family members distinguished carriers of CMV infection plus the relevant HLA type. The ex vivo response was dominated by HLA-C-restricted CMV-specific TCR beta clonotypes, and the single most frequent clonotype in two of eight donors was supplied by these HLA-C-restricted clonotypes.

The table lists this clonotype with a few counts. What this receptor recognizes is not known. Qualities for individual bases were not recorded, and no much larger clone is one base off. From cysteine to phenylalanine, the CDR3 is 10 amino acids long. CDR3 DNA is the only sequence kept; it has 30 bases, read in frame from the first base. The run used an Illumina HiSeq 1500. TCRdb took the public reads, trimmed them with fastp at Q25, ran MiXCR for clone calling and kept in-frame beta chains. Rows with a matching CDR3 protein are joined into one entry that keeps the most common DNA and genes. The sample table shows some 900,000 distinct CDR3 sequences, and about 33% are seen once. Roughly an eighth of the sample rests with the top ten. The treatment or condition label of this sample denotes: in vitro stimulation with specific CMV peptide epitopes to enrich CMV-specific T cells.

In this chain, TRBV12-3 or TRBV12-4 is recombined with TRBJ1-5; the D region possibly corresponds to TRBD1 (5 bases align). The sequence came from a human donor in good health (CMV status not recorded). Some clones in this sample may be carry-over from other donors' samples. This sample comprised cultured CD8+ T cells from PBMCs, obtained from culture after CMV antigen stimulation. For the CDR3, the sequence is CAGTNQPQHF. The nucleotide sequence reads TGTGCAGGGACCAATCAGCCCCAGCATTTT.